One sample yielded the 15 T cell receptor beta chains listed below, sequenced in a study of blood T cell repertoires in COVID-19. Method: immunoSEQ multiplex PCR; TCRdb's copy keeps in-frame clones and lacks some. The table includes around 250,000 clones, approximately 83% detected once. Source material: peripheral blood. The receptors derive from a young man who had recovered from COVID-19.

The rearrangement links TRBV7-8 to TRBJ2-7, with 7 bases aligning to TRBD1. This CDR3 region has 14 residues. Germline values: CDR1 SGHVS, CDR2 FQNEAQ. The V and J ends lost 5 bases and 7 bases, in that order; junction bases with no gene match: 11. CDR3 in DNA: TGTGCCAGCAGCCCTACATTGGACAGGAGGGAGCAGTACGTC. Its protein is CASSPTLDRREQYV.

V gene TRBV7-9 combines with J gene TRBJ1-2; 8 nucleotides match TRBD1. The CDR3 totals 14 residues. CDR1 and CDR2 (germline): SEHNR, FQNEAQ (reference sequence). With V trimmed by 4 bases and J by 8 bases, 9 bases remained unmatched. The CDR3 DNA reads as TGTGCCAGCAGCTCCGGACAGGGCTCTTACGGCTACACCTTC. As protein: CASSSGQGSYGYTF.

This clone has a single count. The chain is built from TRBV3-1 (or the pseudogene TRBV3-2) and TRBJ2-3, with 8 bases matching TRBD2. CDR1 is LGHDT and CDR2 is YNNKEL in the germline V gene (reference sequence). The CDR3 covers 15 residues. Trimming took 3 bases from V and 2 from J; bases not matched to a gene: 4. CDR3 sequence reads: CASSQSGGTTDTQYF. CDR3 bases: TGTGCCAGCAGCCAGAGCGGGGGAACCACAGATACGCAGTATTTT.

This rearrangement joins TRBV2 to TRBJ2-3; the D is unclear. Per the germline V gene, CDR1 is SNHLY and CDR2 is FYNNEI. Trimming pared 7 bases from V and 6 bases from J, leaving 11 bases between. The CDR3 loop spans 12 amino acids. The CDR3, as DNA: TGTGCCAGCACCAGGATGTCGGATACGCAGTATTTT. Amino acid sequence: CASTRMSDTQYF.

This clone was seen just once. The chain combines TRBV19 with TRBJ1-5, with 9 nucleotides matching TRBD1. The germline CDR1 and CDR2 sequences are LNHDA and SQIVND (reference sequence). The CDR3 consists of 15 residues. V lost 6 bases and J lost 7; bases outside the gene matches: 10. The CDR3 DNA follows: TGTGCCAGTAGAACCGGGACAGGGAGTAGGCAGCCCCAGCATTTT. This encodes CASRTGTGSRQPQHF.

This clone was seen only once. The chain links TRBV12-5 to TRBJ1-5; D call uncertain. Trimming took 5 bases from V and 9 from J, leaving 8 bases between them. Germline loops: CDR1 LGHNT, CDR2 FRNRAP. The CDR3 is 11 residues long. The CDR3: CASGTGAPQHF. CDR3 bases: TGTGCTAGTGGTACGGGAGCGCCCCAGCATTTT.

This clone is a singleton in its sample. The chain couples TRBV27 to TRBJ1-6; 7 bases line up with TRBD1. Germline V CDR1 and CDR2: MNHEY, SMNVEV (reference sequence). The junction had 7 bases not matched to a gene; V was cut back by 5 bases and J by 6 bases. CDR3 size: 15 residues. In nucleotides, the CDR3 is TGTGCCAGCAGTACGGGACAGTTCTTTAATTCACCCCTCCACTTT. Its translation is CASSTGQFFNSPLHF.

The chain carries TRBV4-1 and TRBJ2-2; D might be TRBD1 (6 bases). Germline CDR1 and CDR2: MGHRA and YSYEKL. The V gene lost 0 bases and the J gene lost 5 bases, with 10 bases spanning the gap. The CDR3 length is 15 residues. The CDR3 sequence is CASSQDPGQTGELFF. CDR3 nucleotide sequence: TGCGCCAGCAGCCAAGATCCAGGACAGACCGGGGAGCTGTTTTTT.

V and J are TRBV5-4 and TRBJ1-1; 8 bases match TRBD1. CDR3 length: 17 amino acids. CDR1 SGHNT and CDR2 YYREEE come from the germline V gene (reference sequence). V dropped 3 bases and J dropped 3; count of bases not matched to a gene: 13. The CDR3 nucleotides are TGTGCCAGCAGCTCAGGACAGGGAAGATTCGGAGACACTGAAGCTTTCTTT. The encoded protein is CASSSGQGRFGDTEAFF.

Here the CDR3 DNA reads TGTGCCAGCAGCCCCGGACAAATCACAGATACGCAGTATTTT. This encodes CASSPGQITDTQYF. This chain connects TRBV6-2 or TRBV6-3 to TRBJ2-3; perhaps TRBD1 as D (5 bases). The V and J ends lost 6 bases and 2 bases respectively, with 12 bases between them. The CDR3 length is 14 residues. The germline CDR1 and CDR2 sequences are MNHEY and SVGEGT.

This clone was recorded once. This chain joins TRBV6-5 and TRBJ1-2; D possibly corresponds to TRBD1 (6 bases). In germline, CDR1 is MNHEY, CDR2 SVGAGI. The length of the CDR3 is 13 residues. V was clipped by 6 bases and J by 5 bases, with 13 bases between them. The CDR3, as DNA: TGTGCCAGCAGATCCGACAGGATATATGGCTACACCTTC. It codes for CASRSDRIYGYTF.

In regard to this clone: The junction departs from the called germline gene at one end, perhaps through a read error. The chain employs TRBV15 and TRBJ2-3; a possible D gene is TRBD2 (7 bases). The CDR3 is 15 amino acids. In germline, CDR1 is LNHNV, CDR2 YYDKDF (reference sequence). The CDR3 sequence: CAASISRGGRVTQYF. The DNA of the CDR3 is TGTGCCGCCAGCATCTCCCGAGGGGGGAGGGTTACGCAGTATTTT.

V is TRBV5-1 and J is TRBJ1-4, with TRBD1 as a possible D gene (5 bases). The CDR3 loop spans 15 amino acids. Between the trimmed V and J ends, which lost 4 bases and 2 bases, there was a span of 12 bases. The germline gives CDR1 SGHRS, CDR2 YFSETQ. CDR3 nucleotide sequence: TGCGCCAGCAGCCCGGGGGGGTTTACTAATGAAAAACTGTTTTTT. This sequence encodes CASSPGGFTNEKLFF.

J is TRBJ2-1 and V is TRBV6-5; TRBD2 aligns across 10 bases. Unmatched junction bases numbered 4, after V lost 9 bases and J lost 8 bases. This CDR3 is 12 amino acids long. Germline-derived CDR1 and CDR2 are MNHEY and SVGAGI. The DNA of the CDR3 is TGTGCCAGTAGCGGGGGGCGGTATGAGCAGTTCTTC. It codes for CASSGGRYEQFF.

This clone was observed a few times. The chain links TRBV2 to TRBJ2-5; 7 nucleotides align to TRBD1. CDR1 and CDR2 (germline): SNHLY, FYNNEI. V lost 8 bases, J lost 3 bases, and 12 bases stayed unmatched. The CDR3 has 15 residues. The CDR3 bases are TGTGCCAGCTCCACCCAGGGACAGCATAAAGAGACCCAGTACTTC. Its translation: CASSTQGQHKETQYF.